A selection of T cell receptor beta chains follows, all from one sample in a study of blood T cell repertoires in COVID-19. Produced via immunoSEQ multiplex PCR; TCRdb's table is partial and in-frame only. The table has around 310,000 clones, 75% to 90% seen once. The material sequenced was peripheral blood. Receptor source: a woman aged 60-70 years with acute or convalescent COVID-19. CDR3s include the opening cysteine and the closing phenylalanine or tryptophan. Fields, in order: clone size, V gene, D gene, J gene, CDR3 DNA, CDR3 protein. The D gene is left open where the match is weak. Not every row has a clone size; where given, it reads once, few, many or a size class.

clone_size: NA
v_call: TRBV28
d_call: NA
j_call: TRBJ2-2
cdr3_nt: TGTGCCAGCAGTTTAGCGCTCACCGGGGAGCTGTTTTTT
cdr3_aa: CASSLALTGELFF

clone_size: NA
v_call: TRBV6-2/TRBV6-3
d_call: TRBD2
j_call: TRBJ2-3
cdr3_nt: TGTGCCAGCAGACCTAGCGGGGCTAGCACAGATACGCAGTATTTT
cdr3_aa: CASRPSGASTDTQYF

clone_size: NA
v_call: TRBV6-1
d_call: TRBD2
j_call: TRBJ2-7
cdr3_nt: TGTGCCAGCAGTGAAGCTTCGGGGGGACCGACTCGCTACGAGCAGTACTTC
cdr3_aa: CASSEASGGPTRYEQYF

clone_size: NA
v_call: TRBV14
d_call: TRBD1
j_call: TRBJ1-4
cdr3_nt: TGTGCCAGCAGCCAAGGGAGGGACAGAATCGGGGAAAAACTGTTTTTT
cdr3_aa: CASSQGRDRIGEKLFF

clone_size: NA
v_call: TRBV27
d_call: TRBD1
j_call: TRBJ1-6
cdr3_nt: TGTGCCAGCAGTTTATCCTCCGGGACAGGGGGTAATTCACCCCTCCACTTT
cdr3_aa: CASSLSSGTGGNSPLHF

clone_size: once
v_call: TRBV19
d_call: NA
j_call: TRBJ1-4
cdr3_nt: TGTGCCAGTAGTATAGTACAGAAGAATGAAAAACTGTTTTTT
cdr3_aa: CASSIVQKNEKLFF

clone_size: NA
v_call: TRBV7-2
d_call: NA
j_call: TRBJ2-1
cdr3_nt: TGTGCCAGCAGCTTAGCATCCTTGAGCTCCTACAATGAGCAGTTCTTC
cdr3_aa: CASSLASLSSYNEQFF

clone_size: NA
v_call: TRBV5-1
d_call: NA
j_call: TRBJ2-5
cdr3_nt: TGCGCCAGCAGCTTGGGCCCCGAGGCTTCGGAGACCCAGTACTTC
cdr3_aa: CASSLGPEASETQYF

clone_size: NA
v_call: TRBV7-3
d_call: TRBD2
j_call: TRBJ2-1
cdr3_nt: TGTGCCAGCAGTCCCGCAGCGGGAGGGGGGAGCAATGAGCAGTTCTTC
cdr3_aa: CASSPAAGGGSNEQFF

clone_size: NA
v_call: TRBV15
d_call: NA
j_call: TRBJ2-5
cdr3_nt: TGTGCCACCAGCAGACAGGGGGAGACCCAGTACTTC
cdr3_aa: CATSRQGETQYF

clone_size: NA
v_call: TRBV3-1/TRBV3-2
d_call: NA
j_call: TRBJ1-1
cdr3_nt: TGTGCCAGCAGCTACTCCGGGAGCACTGAAGCTTTCTTT
cdr3_aa: CASSYSGSTEAFF

clone_size: NA
v_call: TRBV19
d_call: NA
j_call: TRBJ1-6
cdr3_nt: TGTGCCAGTAGTATGGGGCAGCCTTCACCCCTCCACTTT
cdr3_aa: CASSMGQPSPLHF

clone_size: NA
v_call: TRBV6-1
d_call: NA
j_call: TRBJ1-2
cdr3_nt: TGTGCCAGCAGTGAAGCCCTGATGAAGCCTGAATATGGCTACACCTTC
cdr3_aa: CASSEALMKPEYGYTF

clone_size: NA
v_call: TRBV2
d_call: NA
j_call: TRBJ2-1
cdr3_nt: TGTGCCAGCAGTGAAGCTCGCTCCTACAATGAGCAGTTCTTC
cdr3_aa: CASSEARSYNEQFF

clone_size: NA
v_call: TRBV2
d_call: TRBD1
j_call: TRBJ1-5
cdr3_nt: TGTGCCACCGCGGACAGGGAGAGCAATCAGCCCCAGCATTTT
cdr3_aa: CATADRESNQPQHF

clone_size: NA
v_call: TRBV29-1
d_call: NA
j_call: TRBJ1-1
cdr3_nt: TGCAGCGGCGGCGGGTCCGAAGCTTTCTTT
cdr3_aa: CSGGGSEAFF

clone_size: NA
v_call: TRBV29-1
d_call: TRBD1
j_call: TRBJ2-7
cdr3_nt: TGCAGCGCCGGGACAGCATACGAGCAGTACTTC
cdr3_aa: CSAGTAYEQYF

clone_size: NA
v_call: TRBV4-3
d_call: NA
j_call: TRBJ2-2
cdr3_nt: TGCGCCAGCAGCCAAGCTGGCAGGGGTAGGAACACCGGGGAGCTGTTTTTT
cdr3_aa: CASSQAGRGRNTGELFF

clone_size: NA
v_call: TRBV7-2
d_call: NA
j_call: TRBJ1-1
cdr3_nt: TGTGCCAGCAGCTTATCACATTGGGGGCAGGGCTTGAACACTGAAGCTTTCTTT
cdr3_aa: CASSLSHWGQGLNTEAFF

clone_size: NA
v_call: TRBV28
d_call: NA
j_call: TRBJ1-2
cdr3_nt: TGTGCCAGCAGAAACAGAAACTATGGCTACACCTTC
cdr3_aa: CASRNRNYGYTF

clone_size: NA
v_call: TRBV5-4
d_call: TRBD1
j_call: TRBJ2-7
cdr3_nt: TGTGCCAGCGGGGTCGCAGGGGGCTCCTACGAGCAGTACTTC
cdr3_aa: CASGVAGGSYEQYF

clone_size: NA
v_call: TRBV28
d_call: NA
j_call: TRBJ2-6
cdr3_nt: TGTGCCAGCAGTGGAGGAGGAGCTGGGGCCAACGTCCTGACTTTC
cdr3_aa: CASSGGGAGANVLTF

clone_size: NA
v_call: TRBV28
d_call: NA
j_call: TRBJ1-1
cdr3_nt: TGTGCCAGCAGTTTATATGGTGACTGGGTGGCGAACACTGAAGCTTTCTTT
cdr3_aa: CASSLYGDWVANTEAFF

clone_size: NA
v_call: TRBV9
d_call: TRBD1
j_call: TRBJ2-7
cdr3_nt: TGTGCCAGCAGCGGACAGGGCTACGAGCAGTACTTC
cdr3_aa: CASSGQGYEQYF

clone_size: NA
v_call: TRBV5-4
d_call: NA
j_call: TRBJ1-6
cdr3_nt: TGTGCCAGCACCGAATTTTCTGGACACCCAGACAATTCACCCCTCCACTTT
cdr3_aa: CASTEFSGHPDNSPLHF

clone_size: NA
v_call: TRBV11-3
d_call: NA
j_call: TRBJ2-2
cdr3_nt: TGTGCCAGCAGGCAGGGGGGAGCCACCGGGGAGCTGTTTTTT
cdr3_aa: CASRQGGATGELFF

clone_size: NA
v_call: TRBV9
d_call: NA
j_call: TRBJ2-5
cdr3_nt: TGTGCCAGCAGCGCCGCGGGGGCGCGAGAGACCCAGTACTTC
cdr3_aa: CASSAAGARETQYF

clone_size: NA
v_call: TRBV7-2
d_call: NA
j_call: TRBJ1-1
cdr3_nt: TGTGCCAGCAGCTCTCAGGGAATGAACACTGAAGCTTTCTTT
cdr3_aa: CASSSQGMNTEAFF

clone_size: NA
v_call: TRBV13
d_call: TRBD1
j_call: TRBJ1-1
cdr3_nt: TGTGCCAGCAGCTTGTCCGGGACAGACTTCCTGGGGTTGAACACTGAAGCTTTCTTT
cdr3_aa: CASSLSGTDFLGLNTEAFF

clone_size: NA
v_call: TRBV10-3
d_call: TRBD1
j_call: TRBJ1-1
cdr3_nt: TGTGCCATCAGTGGGACAGGGGGCTGGGTGACTGAAGCTTTCTTT
cdr3_aa: CAISGTGGWVTEAFF

clone_size: NA
v_call: TRBV7-8
d_call: TRBD1
j_call: TRBJ1-1
cdr3_nt: TGTGCCAGCAGCTTAGCGGGGACAGGGAACACTGAAGCTTTCTTT
cdr3_aa: CASSLAGTGNTEAFF

clone_size: NA
v_call: TRBV29-1
d_call: NA
j_call: TRBJ2-7
cdr3_nt: TGCAGCGTTACAGGAAGCTCCTACGAGCAGTACTTC
cdr3_aa: CSVTGSSYEQYF

clone_size: NA
v_call: TRBV2
d_call: NA
j_call: TRBJ1-5
cdr3_nt: TGTGCCAGCAGAGAGGGGGGGCGACGCAGCAATCAGCCCCAGCATTTT
cdr3_aa: CASREGGRRSNQPQHF

clone_size: once
v_call: TRBV6-1
d_call: TRBD1
j_call: TRBJ1-1
cdr3_nt: TGTGCCAGCAGTGACGGACAGGGAGGCACTGAAGCTTTCTTT
cdr3_aa: CASSDGQGGTEAFF

clone_size: NA
v_call: TRBV14
d_call: TRBD1
j_call: TRBJ1-2
cdr3_nt: TGTGCCAGCAGCCAAGTGGGACAGGGAGTGGGCTACACCTTC
cdr3_aa: CASSQVGQGVGYTF

clone_size: NA
v_call: TRBV28
d_call: NA
j_call: TRBJ2-2
cdr3_nt: TGTGCCAGCAGTTCCTGGGGCCGCGGGAAGAACACCGGGGAGCTGTTTTTT
cdr3_aa: CASSSWGRGKNTGELFF

clone_size: NA
v_call: TRBV27
d_call: NA
j_call: TRBJ2-1
cdr3_nt: TGTGCCAGCAGTTTGAGGGGGCGGGGCTCCTACAATGAGCAGTTCTTC
cdr3_aa: CASSLRGRGSYNEQFF

clone_size: NA
v_call: TRBV27
d_call: TRBD1
j_call: TRBJ1-2
cdr3_nt: TGTGCCAGCAGTTTAAGGGGGACAGGGCCCAATGGCTACACCTTC
cdr3_aa: CASSLRGTGPNGYTF

clone_size: NA
v_call: TRBV19
d_call: NA
j_call: TRBJ1-6
cdr3_nt: TGTGCCAGTAGTGCAGTCAGCTCCTATAATTCACCCCTCCACTTT
cdr3_aa: CASSAVSSYNSPLHF

clone_size: NA
v_call: TRBV7-2
d_call: TRBD2
j_call: TRBJ2-2
cdr3_nt: TGTGCCAGCAGCTTAACGGGAGGGAATTACGGGGAGCTGTTTTTT
cdr3_aa: CASSLTGGNYGELFF

clone_size: NA
v_call: TRBV5-1
d_call: NA
j_call: TRBJ2-1
cdr3_nt: TGCGCCAGCAGCTTACAGGGTTTGCATGAGCAGTTCTTC
cdr3_aa: CASSLQGLHEQFF

clone_size: few
v_call: TRBV5-4
d_call: TRBD1
j_call: TRBJ2-2
cdr3_nt: TGTGCCAGCAGCGCCGGGACAGGCCTACCCGGGGAGCTGTTTTTT
cdr3_aa: CASSAGTGLPGELFF

clone_size: NA
v_call: TRBV28
d_call: NA
j_call: TRBJ2-7
cdr3_nt: TGTGCCAGCACCCCCTCCACGGCCAGGCTTTCCTACGAGCAGTACTTC
cdr3_aa: CASTPSTARLSYEQYF

clone_size: NA
v_call: TRBV28
d_call: NA
j_call: TRBJ2-7
cdr3_nt: TGTGCCAGCAGTTCAAGCCTCGGGTCACGGGTTGACTACGAGCAGTACTTC
cdr3_aa: CASSSSLGSRVDYEQYF

clone_size: NA
v_call: TRBV28
d_call: TRBD1
j_call: TRBJ2-1
cdr3_nt: TGTGCCAGCAGTTTGTCCCGCCGTCCGCGGAGAGGGGACAGCTCCTACAATGAGCAGTTCTTC
cdr3_aa: CASSLSRRPRRGDSSYNEQFF

clone_size: NA
v_call: TRBV5-3
d_call: TRBD1
j_call: TRBJ1-6
cdr3_nt: TGTGCCAGAAGTTTGGCCGCCGGGACAGGGGCCCAATCGAATAATTCACCCCTCCACTTT
cdr3_aa: CARSLAAGTGAQSNNSPLHF

clone_size: NA
v_call: TRBV6-5
d_call: TRBD2
j_call: TRBJ2-7
cdr3_nt: TGTGCCAGCAGCATGCTCGGGGGGGGCTACGAGCAGTACTTC
cdr3_aa: CASSMLGGGYEQYF

clone_size: NA
v_call: TRBV7-6
d_call: TRBD2
j_call: TRBJ2-7
cdr3_nt: TGTGCCAGCAGCCTTAGCACGACTAGCGGAAGCTCCTACGAGCAGTACTTC
cdr3_aa: CASSLSTTSGSSYEQYF

clone_size: NA
v_call: TRBV7-8
d_call: NA
j_call: TRBJ1-5
cdr3_nt: TGTGCCAGCAGCTTAGGCAGGGATAGCAATCAGCCCCAGCATTTT
cdr3_aa: CASSLGRDSNQPQHF

clone_size: once
v_call: TRBV6-2/TRBV6-3
d_call: TRBD2
j_call: TRBJ2-5
cdr3_nt: TGTGCCAGCAGTTACGGGACTAGATCGGAGACCCAGTACTTC
cdr3_aa: CASSYGTRSETQYF